The 30 T cell receptor beta chains listed next were all sequenced from one sample in a study of blood T cell repertoires in COVID-19. Clones were read by immunoSEQ multiplex PCR, and TCRdb kept only the in-frame ones, dropping some. The data contain approximately 220,000 clones, 83% of them seen just once; the ten biggest clones take up 4.5% to 5%. Sample: PBMCs or T cells enriched from blood (not recorded which). These receptors came from a woman aged 50 to 60 who had been exposed to COVID-19.

V usage is TRBV5-6 and J usage is TRBJ1-2, with TRBD1 matching over 7 bases. With 4 bases clipped from V and 0 bases from J, the junction kept 9 bases outside the gene matches. CDR3 length: 16 amino acids. The germline V gene has CDR1 SGHDT and CDR2 YYEEEE. The CDR3 coding sequence is TGTGCCAGCAGCAACCTGACAGGGTTGGCTAACTATGGCTACACCTTC. As protein: CASSNLTGLANYGYTF.

The chain uses TRBV2 and TRBJ2-7; TRBD1 aligns across 8 bases. The CDR3 extends over 13 amino acids. With 6 bases clipped from V and 4 bases from J, the junction kept 5 bases outside the gene matches. Germline V lookup: CDR1 SNHLY, CDR2 FYNNEI. CDR3: CASRGTGVYEQYF. In DNA, the CDR3 is TGTGCCAGCAGAGGGACAGGAGTTTACGAGCAGTACTTC.

This clone was recorded only once. This chain links TRBV6-6 with TRBJ1-1, with TRBD1 matching 7 bases. This CDR3 spans 16 amino acids. The V and J ends lost 8 bases and 3 bases, in that order; junction bases with no gene match: 15. Germline CDR1 is MNHNY and CDR2 is SVGAGI (reference sequence). The CDR3 spells CASGRDSLSSDTEAFF. The DNA of the CDR3 is TGTGCCAGCGGTCGGGACAGCCTTTCTTCGGACACTGAAGCTTTCTTT.

This clone came up a few times. The V and J genes are TRBV5-5 and TRBJ1-1, with D unclear. The V gene's germline CDR1 is SGHKS and CDR2 YYEKEE (reference sequence). The CDR3 covers 14 residues. V was clipped by 5 bases and J by 2 bases, with 13 bases between them. CDR3 loop: CASSIIPGNTEAFF. The CDR3 DNA follows: TGTGCCAGCAGTATTATACCGGGTAACACTGAAGCTTTCTTT.

The gene calls are TRBV18 and TRBJ1-5, with 12 bases that match TRBD1. With 3 bases clipped from V and 5 bases from J, the junction kept 5 bases outside the gene matches. CDR1 and CDR2 from the germline V gene are KGHSH and LQKENI. CDR3 length: 16 residues. The CDR3 reads CASSPLGQGAYQPQHF. As DNA, the CDR3 is TGTGCCAGCTCACCGCTGGGACAGGGGGCATATCAGCCCCAGCATTTT.

The chain uses TRBV21-1 and TRBJ2-3; the DNA was not compared with TRBD2, the D call given in the table. TRBV21-1 is an annotated pseudogene. This CDR3 has 15 amino acids. The CDR3 reads CASRHKRGMRDTQYF. CDR3 DNA: TGTGCCAGCCGTCATAAGCGGGGGATGAGAGATACGCAGTATTTT.

The CDR3 DNA is TGCGCCAGCAGCCAAGTCGGGGGGGATGAGCAGTTCTTC. This gives the protein CASSQVGGDEQFF. This rearrangement joins TRBV4-1 to TRBJ2-1, with TRBD2 matching 8 bases. Germline V CDR1 and CDR2: MGHRA, YSYEKL. V lost 1 base to trimming and J lost 8 bases; unmatched junction nucleotides: 1. This CDR3 is built from 13 residues.

The V and J genes are TRBV6-2 or TRBV6-3 and TRBJ1-2, with TRBD1 matching 11 bases. Germline CDR1 reads MNHEY; CDR2 reads SVGEGT. This CDR3 contains 15 residues. The trim removed 2 bases at V and 4 bases at J, leaving 3 bases unmatched. The CDR3 reads CASSYPGTGGYGYTF. DNA for the CDR3: TGTGCCAGCAGTTACCCCGGGACAGGGGGCTATGGCTACACCTTC.

The genes are TRBV3-1 (or the pseudogene TRBV3-2) and TRBJ2-7; a weak D match, TRBD2 (6 bases). This CDR3 is 14 amino acids long. The ends were cut back, 3 bases at V and 9 bases at J, with 18 bases in the middle. CDR1 and CDR2 (germline): LGHDT, YNNKEL (reference sequence). CDR3 in amino acids: CASSHQMRGTGQYF. CDR3 DNA: TGTGCCAGCAGCCACCAAATGCGGGGAACCGGGCAGTACTTC.

V and J are TRBV28 and TRBJ1-1; D unclear. V dropped 7 bases and J dropped 1 base, with 13 bases sitting between them. Germline assignment: CDR1 MDHEN and CDR2 SYDVKM. The CDR3 runs 14 residues. The CDR3 DNA sequence: TGTGCCAGCACCAGAGGAGGGTCGAACACTGAAGCTTTCTTT. Residues: CASTRGGSNTEAFF.

The V call is TRBV5-3, the J call TRBJ2-1, with D perhaps matching TRBD2 (5 bases). TRBV5-3 is classed as an ORF, of uncertain function. Trimming removed 4 bases at V and 4 bases at J, with 9 bases between. This CDR3 contains 13 residues. In DNA form, the CDR3 reads TGTGCCAGAAGCCAAGGACTTTACAATGAGCAGTTCTTC. It yields the protein CARSQGLYNEQFF.

CDR3 residues: CASSPHRVRLSSYNSPLHF. CDR3 DNA: TGTGCCAGCAGCCCGCACAGGGTTCGTTTGAGCTCCTATAATTCACCCCTCCACTTT. This rearrangement joins TRBV5-6 to TRBJ1-6, with a tentative D call TRBD1 (6 bases). Germline CDR1 and CDR2: SGHDT and YYEEEE. CDR3 length: 19 amino acids. V was cut by 4 bases and J by 0 bases, with 20 bases left in between. The variable domain in full, completed from reference TRBV5-6 and TRBJ1-6, reads DAGVTQSPTHLIKTRGQQVTLRCSPKSGHDTVSWYQQALGQGPQFIFQYYEEEERQRGNFPDRFSGHQFPNYSSELNVNALLLGDSALYLCASSPHRVRLSSYNSPLHFGNGTRLTVT.

The chain links TRBV11-3 to TRBJ2-3; 11 bases agree with TRBD1. With 4 bases clipped from V and 5 bases from J, the junction kept 2 bases outside the gene matches. The CDR3 loop spans 14 amino acids. Germline V gene lookup returns CDR1 SGHNT and CDR2 YENEEA. Here the CDR3 DNA reads TGTGCCAGCAGCTGGGGACAGGGGGGAGATACGCAGTATTTT. Amino acid sequence: CASSWGQGGDTQYF.

The chain combines TRBV9 with TRBJ2-5; TRBD2 is a possible D gene (5 bases). The CDR3 covers 12 residues. CDR1 and CDR2 from the germline V gene are SGDLS and YYNGEE. Trimming took off 8 bases at V and 1 base at J, with 9 bases between the two ends. CDR3: CASSRGQETQYF. The CDR3 bases are TGTGCCAGTAGCCGGGGCCAAGAGACCCAGTACTTC.

The chain links TRBV4-2 to TRBJ2-6; 7 bases align to TRBD1. From germline, CDR1 is LGHNA and CDR2 YNFKEQ. This CDR3 has 15 amino acids. The junction had 3 bases not matched to a gene; V was cut back by 6 bases and J by 1 base. The CDR3 DNA reads TGTGCCAGCAGGCCAGGGGGTTCTGGGGCCAACGTCCTGACTTTC. Its protein product is CASRPGGSGANVLTF.

The chain couples TRBV12-5 to TRBJ2-2; D call uncertain. The length of the CDR3 is 12 residues. V was trimmed by 5 bases and J by 6 bases, leaving 7 bases between them. CDR1 LGHNT and CDR2 FRNRAP come from the germline V gene. CDR3 nucleotide sequence: TGTGCTAGTGGTCTCTTTTCCGGGGAGCTGTTTTTT. Its translation is CASGLFSGELFF.

This chain uses TRBV12-3 or TRBV12-4 with TRBJ1-3, with D unresolved. The CDR3 covers 13 residues. The germline V and J ends were trimmed by 3 bases and 0 bases, with 3 bases remaining between them. The CDR3: CASSFISGNTIYF. CDR3 bases: TGTGCCAGCAGTTTTATCTCTGGAAACACCATATATTTT.

The chain uses TRBV19 and TRBJ1-2; no firm D call. The CDR3 totals 14 residues. The V and J ends lost 3 bases and 2 bases respectively, with 10 bases between them. Germline values: CDR1 LNHDA, CDR2 SQIVND (reference sequence). CDR3: CASSMIGGNYGYTF. DNA for the CDR3: TGTGCCAGTAGTATGATTGGAGGGAACTATGGCTACACCTTC.

For the CDR3, the DNA is TGTGCCAGCAGTACTTCACATCTCGGGACAAAAACAGCTTTCTTT. As protein: CASSTSHLGTKTAFF. V gene TRBV28 combines with J gene TRBJ1-1; TRBD1 is a possible D gene (6 bases). Germline lookup yields CDR1 MDHEN and CDR2 SYDVKM. This CDR3 region has 15 residues. The V and J ends lost 5 bases and 10 bases respectively, with 23 bases between them.

This rearrangement joins TRBV19 to TRBJ1-3, with a possible D match to TRBD1 (5 bases). The CDR3 sequence is 16 residues long. Between the trimmed V and J ends, which lost 6 bases and 4 bases, there was a span of 19 bases. CDR1 and CDR2 from the germline V gene are LNHDA and SQIVND (reference sequence). The CDR3 nucleotides are TGTGCCAGTAGCTCAGGGACTCGGCGGTCCGGAAACACCATATATTTT. Protein product: CASSSGTRRSGNTIYF.

The rearrangement links TRBV18 to TRBJ1-3; unclear D gene. This CDR3 comprises 10 residues. V shed 7 bases and J shed 9 bases, with 7 bases lying between them. CDR1 is KGHSH, CDR2 LQKENI, per germline. The CDR3 region has the DNA TGTGCCAGCTTACGCGGCACCATATATTTT. As protein: CASLRGTIYF.

The chain carries TRBV30 and TRBJ1-6; 8 bases line up with TRBD1. With V trimmed by 4 bases and J by 10 bases, 9 bases remained unmatched. This CDR3 has 14 amino acids. Germline V gives CDR1 GTSNPN, CDR2 SVGIG (reference sequence). CDR3 coding DNA: TGTGCCTGGAAACGGGACAGGACCCTATCACCCCTCCACTTT. Residues: CAWKRDRTLSPLHF.

The gene calls are TRBV27 and TRBJ1-2; D is perhaps TRBD1 (5 bases). The germline CDR1 and CDR2 sequences are MNHEY and SMNVEV (reference sequence). Trimming left V 4 bases short and J 8 bases short, with 11 bases between. This CDR3 contains 12 residues. The CDR3 reads CASSSGFGGYTF. Written as DNA, the CDR3 is TGTGCCAGCAGTTCAGGGTTTGGCGGCTACACCTTC.

The genes are TRBV6-5 and TRBJ2-2; TRBD1 aligns across 9 bases. CDR3 length: 15 amino acids. CDR1 is MNHEY and CDR2 is SVGAGI in the germline V gene. V lost 8 bases, J lost 8 bases, and 12 bases stayed unmatched. CDR3 residues: CASGRTGAFLGELFF. As DNA, the CDR3 is TGTGCCAGCGGTAGGACAGGGGCCTTCCTGGGGGAGCTGTTTTTT.

This chain uses TRBV4-2 with TRBJ2-5; the D gene is possibly TRBD1 (6 bases). CDR3 length: 14 amino acids. V lost 0 bases and J lost 5, with 10 bases in between. CDR1 and CDR2 from the germline V gene are LGHNA and YNFKEQ. CDR3 amino acids: CASSQEQGMETQYF. The DNA of the CDR3 is TGTGCCAGCAGCCAAGAACAGGGCATGGAGACCCAGTACTTC.

This chain connects TRBV2 to TRBJ1-6; D gene ambiguous. The CDR3 extends over 11 amino acids. In germline, CDR1 is SNHLY, CDR2 FYNNEI. V lost 7 bases to trimming and J lost 9 bases, with 7 bases between them. CDR3 in DNA: TGTGCCAGCACCCGTAGTTCACCCCTCCACTTT. Residues: CASTRSSPLHF. The full variable domain, in which reference TRBV2 and TRBJ1-6 provide the parts outside the CDR3, is EPEVTQTPSHQVTQMGQEVILRCVPISNHLYFYWYRQILGQKVEFLVSFYNNEISEKSEIFDDQFSVERPDGSNFTLKIRSTKLEDSAMYFCASTRSSPLHFGNGTRLTVT.

This clone appeared a few times. The chain has TRBV29-1 and TRBJ2-3; D might be TRBD1 (5 bases). CDR3 length: 14 residues. Trimming left V 4 bases short and J 1 base short, with 12 bases between. The germline gives CDR1 SQVTM, CDR2 ANQGSEA. The CDR3 DNA reads as TGCAGCGTTGGTATAGGGGTAGGCACAGATACGCAGTATTTT. Amino acids: CSVGIGVGTDTQYF.

V is TRBV3-1 (or the pseudogene TRBV3-2) and J is TRBJ1-1; a weak D match, TRBD1 (5 bases). The CDR3 extends over 14 amino acids. Trimming pared 1 base from V and 7 bases from J, leaving 13 bases between. Looked up from germline, CDR1 is LGHDT and CDR2 is YNNKEL (reference sequence). The DNA for the CDR3 is TGTGCCAGCAGCCAAGCTGCAGGGTCGGGTGAAGCTTTCTTT. This gives the protein CASSQAAGSGEAFF.

CDR3 nucleotides: TGTGCCAGTAGTATGGTGGCGGGGGGGATCACAGATACGCAGTATTTT. It is translated as CASSMVAGGITDTQYF. The V call is TRBV19, the J call TRBJ2-3; 9 bases agree with TRBD2. The germline V gene encodes CDR1 LNHDA and CDR2 SQIVND (reference sequence). The CDR3 spans 16 residues. Trimming cost V 3 bases and J 2 bases; bases outside gene matches: 6.

This clone was seen only a few times. The gene calls are TRBV30 and TRBJ1-1, with D possibly TRBD1 on 6 matching bases. This CDR3 is built from 11 residues. From germline, CDR1 is GTSNPN and CDR2 SVGIG (reference sequence). V lost 2 bases to trimming and J lost 11 bases, with 12 bases between them. CDR3 protein: CAWSPGQRAFF. The CDR3 DNA sequence: TGTGCCTGGAGTCCGGGACAAAGGGCTTTCTTT.